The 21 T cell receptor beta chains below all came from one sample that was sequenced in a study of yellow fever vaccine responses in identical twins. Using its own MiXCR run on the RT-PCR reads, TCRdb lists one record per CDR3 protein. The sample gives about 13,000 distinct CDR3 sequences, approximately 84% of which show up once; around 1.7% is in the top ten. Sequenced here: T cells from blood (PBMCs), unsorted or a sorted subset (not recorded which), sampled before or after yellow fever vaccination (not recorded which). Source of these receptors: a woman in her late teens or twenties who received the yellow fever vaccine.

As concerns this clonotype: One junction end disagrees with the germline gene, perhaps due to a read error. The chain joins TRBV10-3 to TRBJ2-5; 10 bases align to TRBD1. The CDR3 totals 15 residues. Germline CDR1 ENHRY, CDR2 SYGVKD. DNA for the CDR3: TGTTCCATCAGTGAGCCGGGACAGGGGAAAGAGACCCAGTACTTC. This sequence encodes CSISEPGQGKETQYF.

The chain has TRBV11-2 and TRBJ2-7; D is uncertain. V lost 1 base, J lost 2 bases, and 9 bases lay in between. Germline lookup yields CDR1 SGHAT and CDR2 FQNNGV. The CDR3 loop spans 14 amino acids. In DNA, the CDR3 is TGTGCCAGCAGCTTAGGGGCAGCACCCTACGAGCAGTACTTC. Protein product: CASSLGAAPYEQYF.

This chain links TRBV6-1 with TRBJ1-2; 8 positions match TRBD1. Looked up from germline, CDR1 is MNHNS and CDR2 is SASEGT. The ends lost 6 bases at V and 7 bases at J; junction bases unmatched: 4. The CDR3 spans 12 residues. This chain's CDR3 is CASSPDRAGYTF. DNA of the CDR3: TGTGCCAGCAGCCCGGACAGGGCTGGCTACACCTTC.

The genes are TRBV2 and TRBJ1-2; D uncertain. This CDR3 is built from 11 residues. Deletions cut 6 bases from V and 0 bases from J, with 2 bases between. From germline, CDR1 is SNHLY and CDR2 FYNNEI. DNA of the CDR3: TGTGCCAGCAGGCCTAACTATGGCTACACCTTC. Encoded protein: CASRPNYGYTF.

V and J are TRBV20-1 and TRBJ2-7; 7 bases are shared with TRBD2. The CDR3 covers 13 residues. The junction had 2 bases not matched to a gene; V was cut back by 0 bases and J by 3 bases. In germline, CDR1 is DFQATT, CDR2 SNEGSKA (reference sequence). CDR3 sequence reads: CSARDGRVYEQYF. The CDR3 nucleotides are TGCAGTGCTAGAGATGGGAGGGTCTACGAGCAGTACTTC.

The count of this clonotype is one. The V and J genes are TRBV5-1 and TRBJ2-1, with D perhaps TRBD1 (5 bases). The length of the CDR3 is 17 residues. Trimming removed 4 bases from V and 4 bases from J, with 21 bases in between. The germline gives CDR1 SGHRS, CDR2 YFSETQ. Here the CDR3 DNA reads TGCGCCAGCAGCATGACAGCACCCACTTGGAGATACAATGAGCAGTTCTTC. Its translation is CASSMTAPTWRYNEQFF.

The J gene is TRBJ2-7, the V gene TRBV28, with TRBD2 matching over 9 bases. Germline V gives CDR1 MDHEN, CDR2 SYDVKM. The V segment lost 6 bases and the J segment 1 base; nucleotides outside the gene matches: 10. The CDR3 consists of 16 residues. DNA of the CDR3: TGTGCCAGCAGCCTAGCGAAGCTAGCGGGGTCCTACGAGCAGTACTTC. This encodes CASSLAKLAGSYEQYF.

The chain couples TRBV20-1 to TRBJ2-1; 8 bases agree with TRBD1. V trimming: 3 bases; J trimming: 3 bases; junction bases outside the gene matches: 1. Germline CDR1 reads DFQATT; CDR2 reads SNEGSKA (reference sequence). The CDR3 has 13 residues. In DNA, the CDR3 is TGCAGTGCTAGCAGGGGGCACTACAATGAGCAGTTCTTC. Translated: CSASRGHYNEQFF.

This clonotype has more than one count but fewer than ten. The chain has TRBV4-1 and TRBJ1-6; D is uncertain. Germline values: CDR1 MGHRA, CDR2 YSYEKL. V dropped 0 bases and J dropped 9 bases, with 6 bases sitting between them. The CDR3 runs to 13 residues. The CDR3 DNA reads TGCGCCAGCAGCCAAGATCCCCCTTCACCCCTCCACTTT. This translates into CASSQDPPSPLHF.

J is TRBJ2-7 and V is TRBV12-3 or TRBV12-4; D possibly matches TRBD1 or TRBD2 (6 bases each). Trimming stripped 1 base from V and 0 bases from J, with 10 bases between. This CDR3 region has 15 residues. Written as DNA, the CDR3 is TGTGCCAGCAGTTTAGACGGGGGCCCCTCCTACGAGCAGTACTTC. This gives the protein CASSLDGGPSYEQYF.

Here the CDR3 DNA reads TGTGCCAGCAGCCGGACAGGGCAAACAGATACGCAGTATTTT. Translation: CASSRTGQTDTQYF. The V call is TRBV11-3, the J call TRBJ2-3, with 8 bases identical to TRBD1. Germline-derived CDR1 and CDR2 are SGHNT and YENEEA. With V trimmed by 5 bases and J by 3 bases, 4 bases remained unmatched. This CDR3 is built from 14 residues. The whole variable domain, remainder taken from reference TRBV11-3 and TRBJ2-3, is EAGVVQSPRYKIIEKKQPVAFWCNPISGHNTLYWYLQNLGQGPELLIRYENEEAVDDSQLPKDRFSAERLKGVDSTLKIQPAELGDSAVYLCASSRTGQTDTQYFGPGTRLTVL.

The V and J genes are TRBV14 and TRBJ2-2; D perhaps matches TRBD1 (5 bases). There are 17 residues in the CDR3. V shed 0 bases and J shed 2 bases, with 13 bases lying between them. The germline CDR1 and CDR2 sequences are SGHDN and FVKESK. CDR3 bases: TGTGCCAGCAGCCAAGATCTTGTCAGGGCCAACACCGGGGAGCTGTTTTTT. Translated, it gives CASSQDLVRANTGELFF.

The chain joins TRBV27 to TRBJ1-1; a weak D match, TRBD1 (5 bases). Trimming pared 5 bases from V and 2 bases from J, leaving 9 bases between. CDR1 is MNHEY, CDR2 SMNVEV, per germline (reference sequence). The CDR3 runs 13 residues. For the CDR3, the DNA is TGTGCCAGCAGTCGTACAGGAAACACTGAAGCTTTCTTT. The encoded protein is CASSRTGNTEAFF.

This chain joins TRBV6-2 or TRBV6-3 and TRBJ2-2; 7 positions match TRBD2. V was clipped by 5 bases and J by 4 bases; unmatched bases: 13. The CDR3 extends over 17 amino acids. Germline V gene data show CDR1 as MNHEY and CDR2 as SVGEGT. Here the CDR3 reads CASSTITPGLVTGELFF. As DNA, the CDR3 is TGTGCCAGCAGTACTATTACCCCCGGACTAGTCACCGGGGAGCTGTTTTTT.

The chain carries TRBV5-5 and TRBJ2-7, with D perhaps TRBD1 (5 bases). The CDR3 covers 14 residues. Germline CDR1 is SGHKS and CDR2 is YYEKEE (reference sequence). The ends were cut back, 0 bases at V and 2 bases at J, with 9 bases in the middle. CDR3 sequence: CASSLEPGTYEQYF. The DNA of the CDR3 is TGTGCCAGCAGCTTGGAACCAGGGACCTACGAGCAGTACTTC.

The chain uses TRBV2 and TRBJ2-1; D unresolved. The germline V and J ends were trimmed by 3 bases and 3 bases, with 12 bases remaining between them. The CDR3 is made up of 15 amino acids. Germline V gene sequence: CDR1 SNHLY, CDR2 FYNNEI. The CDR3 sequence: CASSDNLGGYNEQFF. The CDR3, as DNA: TGTGCCAGCAGTGACAACCTGGGCGGCTACAATGAGCAGTTCTTC. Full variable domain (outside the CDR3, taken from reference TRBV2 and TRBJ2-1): EPEVTQTPSHQVTQMGQEVILRCVPISNHLYFYWYRQILGQKVEFLVSFYNNEISEKSEIFDDQFSVERPDGSNFTLKIRSTKLEDSAMYFCASSDNLGGYNEQFFGPGTRLTVL.

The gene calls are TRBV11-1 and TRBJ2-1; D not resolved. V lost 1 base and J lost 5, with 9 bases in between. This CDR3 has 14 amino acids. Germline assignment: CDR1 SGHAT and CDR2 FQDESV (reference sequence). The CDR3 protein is CASSLVESDNEQFF. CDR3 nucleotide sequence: TGTGCCAGCAGCTTAGTGGAGTCAGACAATGAGCAGTTCTTC.

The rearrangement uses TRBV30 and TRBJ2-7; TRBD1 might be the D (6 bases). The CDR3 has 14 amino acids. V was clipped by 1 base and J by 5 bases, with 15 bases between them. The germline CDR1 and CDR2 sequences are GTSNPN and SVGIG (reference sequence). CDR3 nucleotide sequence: TGTGCCTGGAGTGCCCACAGGGTTGGCGACGAGCAGTACTTC. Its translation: CAWSAHRVGDEQYF.

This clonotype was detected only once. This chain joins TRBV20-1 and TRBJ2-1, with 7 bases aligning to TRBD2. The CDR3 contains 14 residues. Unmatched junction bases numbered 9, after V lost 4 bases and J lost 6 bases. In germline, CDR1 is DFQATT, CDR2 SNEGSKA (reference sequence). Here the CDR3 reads CSATTGTISNEQFF. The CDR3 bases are TGCAGTGCTACCACCGGGACTATCTCCAATGAGCAGTTCTTC.

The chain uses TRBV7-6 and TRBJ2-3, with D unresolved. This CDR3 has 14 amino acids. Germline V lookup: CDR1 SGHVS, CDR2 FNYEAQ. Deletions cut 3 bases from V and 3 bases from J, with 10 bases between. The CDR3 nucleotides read TGTGCCAGCAGCTTCCGGGCCTCGACAGATACGCAGTATTTT. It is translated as CASSFRASTDTQYF.

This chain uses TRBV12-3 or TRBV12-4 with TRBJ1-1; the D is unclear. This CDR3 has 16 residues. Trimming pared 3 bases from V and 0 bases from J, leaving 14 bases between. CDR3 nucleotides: TGTGCCAGCAGTTTCAGGCCCCTGCGGGTGAACACTGAAGCTTTCTTT. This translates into CASSFRPLRVNTEAFF.